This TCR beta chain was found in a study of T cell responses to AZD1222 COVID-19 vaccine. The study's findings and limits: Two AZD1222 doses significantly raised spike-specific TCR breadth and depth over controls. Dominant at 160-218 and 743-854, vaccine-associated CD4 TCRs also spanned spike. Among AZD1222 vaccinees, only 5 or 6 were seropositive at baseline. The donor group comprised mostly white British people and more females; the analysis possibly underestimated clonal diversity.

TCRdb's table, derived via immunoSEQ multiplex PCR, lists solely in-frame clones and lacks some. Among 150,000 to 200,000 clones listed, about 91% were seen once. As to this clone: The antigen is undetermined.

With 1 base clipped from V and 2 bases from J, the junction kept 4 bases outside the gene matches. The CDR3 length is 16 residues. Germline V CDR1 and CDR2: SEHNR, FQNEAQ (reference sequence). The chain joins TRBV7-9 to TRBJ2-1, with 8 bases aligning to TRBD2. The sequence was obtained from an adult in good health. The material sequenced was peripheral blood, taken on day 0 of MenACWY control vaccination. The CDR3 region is CASSLDASGPYNEQFF. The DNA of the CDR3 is TGTGCCAGCAGCTTAGACGCTAGCGGGCCCTACAATGAGCAGTTCTTC.